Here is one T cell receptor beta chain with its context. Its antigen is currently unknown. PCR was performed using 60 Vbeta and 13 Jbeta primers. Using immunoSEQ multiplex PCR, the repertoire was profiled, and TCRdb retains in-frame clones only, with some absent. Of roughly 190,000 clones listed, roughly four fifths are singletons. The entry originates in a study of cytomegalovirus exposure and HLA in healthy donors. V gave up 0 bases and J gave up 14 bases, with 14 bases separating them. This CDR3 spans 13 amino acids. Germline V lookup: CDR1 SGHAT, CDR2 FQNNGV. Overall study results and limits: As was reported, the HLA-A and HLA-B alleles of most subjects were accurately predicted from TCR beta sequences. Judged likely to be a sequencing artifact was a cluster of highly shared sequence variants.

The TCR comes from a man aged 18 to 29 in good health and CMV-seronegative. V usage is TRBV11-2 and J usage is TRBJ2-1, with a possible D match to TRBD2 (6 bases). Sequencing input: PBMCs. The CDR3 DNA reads TGTGCCAGCAGCTTAGATCAATGGAGGGTAGAGTTCTTC. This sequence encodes CASSLDQWRVEFF.